The 7 T cell receptor beta chains presented below share a single source sample, sequenced in a study of shared clonotypes between healthy human individuals (dated by TCRdb to the early 2020s). The library was generated by the immunoSEQ multiplex PCR assay. TCRdb carries this immuneACCESS record with in-frame sequences only. Its versions omit some clonotypes, under half of them owing to an unresolved V gene in the studies checked, with the rest unexplained. A total of approximately 2,000,000 clones appear in this sample, 85% to 95% of them only once. In total, the top ten clones hold approximately 0.41% of the sample. Source material: naive CD4+ T cells from PBMCs. The label giving this sample's cell subset or site can be read as: CD45RA+ positively selected. These receptor sequences come from a young man in good health. Some clones in this sample may be carry-over from other donors' samples.

The chain recombines TRBV28 with TRBJ2-3, with 7 bases matching TRBD1. CDR1 is MDHEN, CDR2 SYDVKM, per germline. V shed 5 bases and J 5 bases; nucleotides not matched to a gene: 7. There are 14 residues in the CDR3. The CDR3 DNA follows: TGTGCCAGCAGTCCACCGGGACAGAGAGATACGCAGTATTTT. Protein: CASSPPGQRDTQYF.

J is TRBJ1-5 and V is TRBV6-6; tentative D call: TRBD1 (6 bases). The CDR3 contains 16 residues. Trimming stripped 6 bases from V and 2 bases from J, with 17 bases between. Per germline, CDR1 MNHNY and CDR2 SVGAGI (reference sequence). In nucleotides, the CDR3 is TGTGCCAGCAGCCGAGGGGGGGAGCTAGGCAATCAGCCCCAGCATTTT. This sequence encodes CASSRGGELGNQPQHF.

The V call is TRBV7-6, the J call TRBJ2-7; 11 bases fit TRBD1. With V trimmed by 5 bases and J by 0 bases, 3 bases remained unmatched. The germline V gene encodes CDR1 SGHVS and CDR2 FNYEAQ. The CDR3 extends over 15 amino acids. Here the CDR3 reads CASSAGTGGSYEQYF. The CDR3 coding sequence is TGTGCCAGCAGCGCCGGGACAGGGGGCTCCTACGAGCAGTACTTC.

The gene calls are TRBV27 and TRBJ2-3; 8 nucleotides agree with TRBD2. The CDR3 extends over 16 amino acids. V lost 1 base, J lost 4 bases, and 7 bases stayed unmatched. Germline V gene lookup returns CDR1 MNHEY and CDR2 SMNVEV (reference sequence). Here the CDR3 reads CASSLYGGRRADTQYF. CDR3 in DNA: TGTGCCAGCAGTTTATATGGCGGGAGGAGGGCAGATACGCAGTATTTT.

This chain uses TRBV4-2 with TRBJ2-5; TRBD1 is a possible D gene (5 bases). Germline values: CDR1 LGHNA, CDR2 YNFKEQ. The V and J ends lost 4 bases and 2 bases respectively, with 11 bases between them. The CDR3 covers 14 residues. The CDR3 protein is CASSRLGQQETQYF. The CDR3 nucleotides are TGTGCCAGCAGCCGCCTAGGACAACAAGAGACCCAGTACTTC.

V is TRBV5-1 and J is TRBJ2-5, with TRBD2 matching 15 bases. CDR1 is SGHRS and CDR2 is YFSETQ in the germline V gene. Trimming took 5 bases from V and 5 from J; bases not matched to a gene: 10. This CDR3 comprises 17 residues. CDR3 region: CASRRTSGRADWETQYF. As DNA, the CDR3 is TGCGCCAGCAGGCGGACTAGCGGGAGGGCCGACTGGGAGACCCAGTACTTC. The whole variable domain, filled in from reference TRBV5-1 and TRBJ2-5, reads KAGVTQTPRYLIKTRGQQVTLSCSPISGHRSVSWYQQTPGQGLQFLFEYFSETQRNKGNFPGRFSGRQFSNSRSEMNVSTLELGDSALYLCASRRTSGRADWETQYFGPGTRLLVL.

The rearrangement links TRBV5-1 to TRBJ2-7; 12 bases agree with TRBD1. The CDR3 contains 15 residues. CDR1 is SGHRS, CDR2 YFSETQ, per germline. After removal of 3 bases from V and 3 bases from J, the junction contained 4 bases not matched to a gene. The CDR3 bases are TGCGCCAGCAGCTGGGGACAGGGGGCACTCTACGAGCAGTACTTC. Protein product: CASSWGQGALYEQYF.